This T cell receptor (beta chain) was identified in a study of T-cell reconstitution after alpha-beta-depleted transplantation in children. Trimming at V came to 8 bases and at J to 1 base, leaving 9 bases not matched to a gene. There are 14 residues in the CDR3. From germline, CDR1 is DFQATT and CDR2 SNEGSKA (reference sequence). Preparing the TCRbeta library involved the use of unique molecular identifiers. TCRdb called the PCR reads again in MiXCR, with one record for every CDR3 protein. This sample carries hundreds of thousands of distinct CDR3 sequences, 10% to 15% of them seen once, and the ten largest clones take 2.2%. This clonotype was detected only a few times. Its target is not known. Study-wide points: One year post-transplant, T-cell counts and diversity were largely derived from T cells produced anew. Reportedly, roughly two months post-transplant, alpha-beta T cells arose from several hundred expanded graft clones.

The chain has TRBV20-1 and TRBJ2-7, with 9 positions matching TRBD1. The TCR originated in a male patient younger than 18 who had a stem cell transplant for acute myeloid leukemia, so the T cells may come from the graft donor. Specimen: PBMCs, mostly from graft donor cells, collected 360 days after TCRalphabeta/CD19-depleted stem cell transplant. CDR3: CSTAGGTGSYEQYF. The DNA for the CDR3 is TGCAGTACTGCCGGGGGGACAGGGTCCTACGAGCAGTACTTC.